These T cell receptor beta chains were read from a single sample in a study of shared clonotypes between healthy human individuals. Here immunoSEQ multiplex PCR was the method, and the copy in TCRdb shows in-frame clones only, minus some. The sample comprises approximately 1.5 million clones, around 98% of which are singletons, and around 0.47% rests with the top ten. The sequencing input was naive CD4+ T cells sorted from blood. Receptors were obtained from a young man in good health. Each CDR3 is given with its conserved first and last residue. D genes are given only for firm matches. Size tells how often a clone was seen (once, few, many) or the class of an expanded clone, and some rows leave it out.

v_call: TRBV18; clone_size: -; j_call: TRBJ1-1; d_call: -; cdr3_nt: TGTGCCAGCTCACCGGTGGCAAGCATGAACACTGAAGCTTTCTTT; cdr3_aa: CASSPVASMNTEAFF
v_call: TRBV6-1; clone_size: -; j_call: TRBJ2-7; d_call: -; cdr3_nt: TGTGCCAGCAGACCCCTGGGCAATGGTAACGAGCAGTACTTC; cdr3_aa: CASRPLGNGNEQYF
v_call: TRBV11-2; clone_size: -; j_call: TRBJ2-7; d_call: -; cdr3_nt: TGTGCCAGCAGCAACATCTTGAGTTCCTACGAGCAGTACTTC; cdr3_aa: CASSNILSSYEQYF
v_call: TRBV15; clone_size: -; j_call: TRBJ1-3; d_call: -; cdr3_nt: TGTGCCACCAGCTTGGCCGGGGGCTCTGGAAACACCATATATTTT; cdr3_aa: CATSLAGGSGNTIYF
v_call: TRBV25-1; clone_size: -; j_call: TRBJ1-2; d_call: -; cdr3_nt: TGTGCCAGCAGTGATCCAGGGAACTATGGCTACACCTTC; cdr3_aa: CASSDPGNYGYTF
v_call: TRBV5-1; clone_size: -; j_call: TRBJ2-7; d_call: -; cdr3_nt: TGCGCCAGCAGCTTGGTGGGGGCGCTTGGTGAGCAGTACTTC; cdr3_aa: CASSLVGALGEQYF
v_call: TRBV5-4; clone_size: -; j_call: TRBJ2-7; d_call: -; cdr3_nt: TGTGCCAGCAGCTCCCGGGGCAGGGGCGCCCACGAGCAGTACTTC; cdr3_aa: CASSSRGRGAHEQYF
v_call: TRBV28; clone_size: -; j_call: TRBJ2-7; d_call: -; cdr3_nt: TGTGCCAGCAGTACCTTACCGGCTAACGCCGGGGAGCAGTACTTC; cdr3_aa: CASSTLPANAGEQYF
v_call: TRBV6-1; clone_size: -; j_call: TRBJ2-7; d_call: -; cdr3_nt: TGTGCCAGCAGTGAATTCTTCGAGCAGTACTTC; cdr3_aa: CASSEFFEQYF
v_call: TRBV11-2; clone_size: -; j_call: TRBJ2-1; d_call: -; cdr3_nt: TGTGCCAGCAGCCCCTTGTGGGGGAGCAATGAGCAGTTCTTC; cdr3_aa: CASSPLWGSNEQFF
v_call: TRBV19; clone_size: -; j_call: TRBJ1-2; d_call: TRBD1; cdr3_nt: TGTGCCAGTAGTAGACAGGGGGACTATGGCTACACCTTC; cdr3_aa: CASSRQGDYGYTF
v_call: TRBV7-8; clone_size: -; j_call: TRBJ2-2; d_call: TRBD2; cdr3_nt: TGTGCCAGCAGCTTAGAAAGGTCCGGCGGGAGTCGGGCCGGGGAGCTGTTTTTT; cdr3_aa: CASSLERSGGSRAGELFF
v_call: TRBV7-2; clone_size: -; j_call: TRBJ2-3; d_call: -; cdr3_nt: TGTGCCAGCAGCGGCCGAGGGGGGAGGGCCTGGGAAGATACGCAGTATTTT; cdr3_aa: CASSGRGGRAWEDTQYF
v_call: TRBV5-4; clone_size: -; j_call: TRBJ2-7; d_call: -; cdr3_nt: TGTGCCAGCAGCTCCTACCGGGAACCGAGCGAGCAGTACTTC; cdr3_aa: CASSSYREPSEQYF
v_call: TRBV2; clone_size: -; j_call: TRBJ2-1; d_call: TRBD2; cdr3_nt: TGTGCCAGCAGTGTGCTAGCGGGAGAGAATGAGCAGTTCTTC; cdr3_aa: CASSVLAGENEQFF
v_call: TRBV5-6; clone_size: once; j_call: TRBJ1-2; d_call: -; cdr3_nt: TGTGCCAGCAGCTTGAGGGATGGCTACACCTTC; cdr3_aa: CASSLRDGYTF
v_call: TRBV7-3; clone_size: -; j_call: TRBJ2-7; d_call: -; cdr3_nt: TGTGCCAGCAGCTTGTGGGGAGGGGGTTCCGAGCAGTACTTC; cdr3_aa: CASSLWGGGSEQYF
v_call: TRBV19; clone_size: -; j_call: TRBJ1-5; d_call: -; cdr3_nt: TGTGCCAGTAGTATTCCGGTGGCTCAGCCCCAGCATTTT; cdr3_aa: CASSIPVAQPQHF
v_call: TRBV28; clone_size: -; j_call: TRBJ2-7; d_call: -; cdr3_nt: TGTGCCAGCAGTTTCCAGGGGCCAACCTACGAGCAGTACTTC; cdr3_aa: CASSFQGPTYEQYF
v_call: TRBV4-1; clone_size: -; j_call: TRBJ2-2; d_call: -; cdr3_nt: TGCGCCAGCCGTTCCCCCTTAGATGGCGGGGAGCTGTTTTTT; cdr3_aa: CASRSPLDGGELFF
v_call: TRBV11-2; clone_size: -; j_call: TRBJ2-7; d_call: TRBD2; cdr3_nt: TGTGCCAGCAGCTTAGAAGCTAGCGGGAGCTCCTACGAGCAGTACTTC; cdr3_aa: CASSLEASGSSYEQYF
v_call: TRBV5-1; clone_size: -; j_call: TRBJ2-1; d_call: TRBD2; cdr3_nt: TGCGCCAGCAGACGGGAGGGGGATGAGCAGTTCTTC; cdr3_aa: CASRREGDEQFF
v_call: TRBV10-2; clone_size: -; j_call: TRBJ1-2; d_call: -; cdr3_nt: TGCGCCAGCAGTTTGGGGGAGAGGAACTATGGCTACACCTTC; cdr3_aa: CASSLGERNYGYTF
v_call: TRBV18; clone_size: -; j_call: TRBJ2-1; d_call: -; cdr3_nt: TGTGCCAGCTCACCATTGATGGGGGGAGACAATGAGCAGTTCTTC; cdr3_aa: CASSPLMGGDNEQFF
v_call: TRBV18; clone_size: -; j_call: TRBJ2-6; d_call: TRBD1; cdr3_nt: TGTGCCAGCTCACCCCGGGGACAGGGGGCGACCGTTCGGGCCAACGTCCTGACTTTC; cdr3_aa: CASSPRGQGATVRANVLTF
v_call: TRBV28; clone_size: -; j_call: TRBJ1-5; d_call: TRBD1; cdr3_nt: TGTGCCAGCAGCTCGACAGGGCTGGGTCAGCCCCAGCATTTT; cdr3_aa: CASSSTGLGQPQHF
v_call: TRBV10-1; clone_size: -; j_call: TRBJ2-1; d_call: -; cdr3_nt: TGCGCCAGCAGTGATGCCCAGTTCCACAATGAGCAGTTCTTC; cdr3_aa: CASSDAQFHNEQFF
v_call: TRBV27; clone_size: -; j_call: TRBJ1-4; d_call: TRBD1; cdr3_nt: TGTGCCAGCAGGGACAGGGGGTCGAACAATGAAAAACTGTTTTTT; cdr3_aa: CASRDRGSNNEKLFF
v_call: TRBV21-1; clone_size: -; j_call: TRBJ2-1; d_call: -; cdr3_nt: TGTGCCAGCAGCCCTTCCAATGAGCAGTTCTTC; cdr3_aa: CASSPSNEQFF
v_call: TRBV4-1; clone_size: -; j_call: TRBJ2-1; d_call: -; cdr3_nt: TGCGCCAGCAGCCAAGTCGGTCACGGGGGCGATGAGCAGTTCTTC; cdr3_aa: CASSQVGHGGDEQFF
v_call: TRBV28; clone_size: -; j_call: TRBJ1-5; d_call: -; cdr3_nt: TGTGCCAGCAGTTTCGAGGGGAGAAGCAATCAGCCCCAGCATTTT; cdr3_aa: CASSFEGRSNQPQHF
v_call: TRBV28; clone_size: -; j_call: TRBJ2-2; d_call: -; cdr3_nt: TGTGCCAGCAGTTTAGTTGGGGGGAGCGGCACCGGGGAGCTGTTTTTT; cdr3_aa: CASSLVGGSGTGELFF
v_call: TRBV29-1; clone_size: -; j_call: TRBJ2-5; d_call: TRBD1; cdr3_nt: TGCAGCGCCGCGACAGGGGCGGTCGAGACCCAGTACTTC; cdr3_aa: CSAATGAVETQYF
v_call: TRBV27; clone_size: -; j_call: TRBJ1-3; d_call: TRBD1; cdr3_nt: TGTGCCAGCAGTTTATCTTTGACAGGGTTGAGGTTCGGAAACACCATATATTTT; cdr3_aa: CASSLSLTGLRFGNTIYF
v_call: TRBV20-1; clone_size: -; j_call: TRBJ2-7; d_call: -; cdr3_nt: TGCAGTGCTGGGTACTACGAGCAGTACTTC; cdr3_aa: CSAGYYEQYF
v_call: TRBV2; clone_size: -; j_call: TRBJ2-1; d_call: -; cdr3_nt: TGTGCCAGCATTCACGACGGGGAGGCTGAGCAGTTCTTC; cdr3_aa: CASIHDGEAEQFF